These 5 T cell receptor beta chains were all obtained from the same sample, sequenced in a study of T cell changes during pregnancy in multiple sclerosis. Clones were read by immunoSEQ multiplex PCR, and TCRdb kept only the in-frame ones, dropping some. The sample consists of tens of thousands of clones, about 92% of them appearing once. This specimen consisted of peripheral blood, obtained in the third trimester of pregnancy. The receptors shown here come from a female donor in good health, enrolled as a control in a pregnancy study.

This clone was detected only once. The V gene is TRBV10-3, the J gene TRBJ2-7, with 10 bases aligning to TRBD1. There are 14 residues in the CDR3. V shed 6 bases and J 3 bases; nucleotides not matched to a gene: 5. Germline-derived CDR1 and CDR2 are ENHRY and SYGVKD. The CDR3 loop reads CAIRGDRGGYEQYF. CDR3 coding DNA: TGTGCCATCAGAGGGGACAGGGGTGGCTACGAGCAGTACTTC.

V gene TRBV27 combines with J gene TRBJ2-2; maybe TRBD2 (6 bases). V was clipped by 6 bases and J by 0 bases, with 11 bases between them. The germline V gene encodes CDR1 MNHEY and CDR2 SMNVEV (reference sequence). There are 15 residues in the CDR3. CDR3 in DNA: TGTGCCAGCAGCTCCGGGACTGCGAACACCGGGGAGCTGTTTTTT. This encodes CASSSGTANTGELFF.

This chain connects TRBV7-9 to TRBJ2-1; TRBD2 might be the D (6 bases). The CDR3 is 15 amino acids. CDR1 and CDR2 from the germline V gene are SEHNR and FQNEAQ (reference sequence). Trimming pared 1 base from V and 8 bases from J, leaving 15 bases between. This CDR3 reads CASSLGVGGRYEQFF. The CDR3 bases are TGTGCCAGCAGCTTAGGTGTGGGGGGTCGGTATGAGCAGTTCTTC.

The rearrangement links TRBV18 to TRBJ1-1; a possible D gene is TRBD1 (5 bases). This CDR3 has 14 residues. Trimming cost V 3 bases and J 1 base, with 9 bases left between them. Germline loops: CDR1 KGHSH, CDR2 LQKENI. For the CDR3, the DNA is TGTGCCAGCTCACCCCGACAGCAGAACACTGAAGCTTTCTTT. Protein sequence: CASSPRQQNTEAFF.

This rearrangement joins TRBV27 to TRBJ1-2; TRBD1 might be the D (6 bases). This CDR3 is built from 15 residues. Per germline, CDR1 MNHEY and CDR2 SMNVEV (reference sequence). The V end lost 2 bases, the J end lost 4 bases, and 14 bases lay between the germline ends. The CDR3 DNA sequence: TGTGCCAGCAGTTTAGATACACAGGGCGCCTATGGCTACACCTTC. Translated, it gives CASSLDTQGAYGYTF.